This T cell receptor (beta chain) was sequenced for a study of blood T cell repertoires in COVID-19. Assay used: immunoSEQ multiplex PCR; TCRdb lists only in-frame clones, some missing. The sample includes around 120,000 clones, approximately 82% seen only once; the top ten take roughly 10%. The CDR3 covers 17 residues. With 4 bases clipped from V and 0 bases from J, the junction kept 3 bases outside the gene matches. Germline CDR1 reads SGHRS; CDR2 reads YFSETQ. This TCR came from a man aged 40-55 years with active or convalescent COVID-19. Sequenced input: peripheral blood. The chain joins TRBV5-1 to TRBJ2-2; the match to TRBD2 covers 13 bases. Written as DNA, the CDR3 is TGCGCCAGCAGCCAGACTAGCGGGGGGACGAACACCGGGGAGCTGTTTTTT. It specifies CASSQTSGGTNTGELFF.